One sample yielded the 5 T cell receptor beta chains listed below, sequenced in a study of blood T cell repertoires in COVID-19. The repertoire was sequenced with immunoSEQ multiplex PCR; TCRdb's copy has only in-frame clones and lacks some. The sample shows roughly 81,000 clones, around 92% of them seen only once. Input material: peripheral blood. The receptors were gathered from a woman between 45 and 60 years old in a cohort sampled during active COVID-19.

This chain joins TRBV4-1 and TRBJ2-5, with 11 bases lining up with TRBD2. The CDR3 is 15 amino acids. Trimming cost V 6 bases and J 5 bases; bases outside gene matches: 8. CDR1 and CDR2 (germline): MGHRA, YSYEKL. The CDR3 DNA reads as TGCGCCAGCAGAGAGGGGACTAGCGGTGGGGAGACCCAGTACTTC. Translated: CASREGTSGGETQYF.

The chain combines TRBV6-5 with TRBJ2-2; 9 nucleotides align to TRBD2. CDR1 and CDR2 from the germline V gene are MNHEY and SVGAGI. This CDR3 comprises 15 residues. V was pared by 5 bases and J by 6 bases, with 7 bases of the junction left unmatched. The CDR3 DNA reads as TGTGCCAGCAGTCCGCTAGCGGGGCGGGCCGGGGAGCTGTTTTTT. Its protein product is CASSPLAGRAGELFF.

Note on this clone: A junction boundary mismatches the germline segment, possibly from a read error. CDR3 region: CAGRGQGFTEAFF. CDR3 nucleotides: TGTGCCGGGAGGGGACAGGGTTTCACTGAAGCTTTCTTT. V and J are TRBV30 and TRBJ1-1; 9 positions agree with TRBD1. Germline CDR1 reads GTSNPN; CDR2 reads SVGIG (reference sequence). The CDR3 length is 13 residues.

V and J are TRBV28 and TRBJ1-2; D ambiguous. Germline V gives CDR1 MDHEN, CDR2 SYDVKM. CDR3 length: 13 amino acids. With 5 bases removed from V and 4 bases from J, the gap between germline ends came to 11 bases. The chain's CDR3 is CASSPSSVYGYTF. The CDR3 DNA reads as TGTGCCAGCAGTCCCTCCTCTGTCTATGGCTACACCTTC.

The gene calls are TRBV21-1 and TRBJ2-5; the DNA was not used to check the table's D call, TRBD1. TRBV21-1 is noted as a pseudogene. The CDR3 sequence is 18 residues long. The CDR3 spells CASSKARSGQARRETQYF. CDR3 DNA: TGTGCCAGCAGCAAAGCGCGTAGTGGACAGGCCAGGAGGGAGACCCAGTACTTC.